This passage covers 27 T cell receptor beta chains from one sample sequenced in a study of control samples from healthy donors and cancer patients. Profiled with immunoSEQ multiplex PCR; TCRdb holds only in-frame clones, not every one. The sample includes approximately 81,000 clones, approximately 94% seen only once; the top ten take 4.8%. The sequencing sample was made of blood. These receptors came from a woman aged 18-35 years in good health.

The chain is built from TRBV2 and TRBJ1-4; 8 bases match TRBD1. The CDR3 totals 16 residues. V lost 7 bases, J lost 0 bases, and 7 bases stayed unmatched. Germline assignment: CDR1 SNHLY and CDR2 FYNNEI. The CDR3 is CASTRTGPATNEKLFF. Written as DNA, the CDR3 is TGTGCCAGCACTAGGACAGGGCCAGCAACTAATGAAAAACTGTTTTTT.

This chain links TRBV14 with TRBJ1-2; D is undetermined. The CDR3 is 16 residues long. Germline CDR1 reads SGHDN; CDR2 reads FVKESK. V lost 0 bases and J lost 3, with 14 bases in between. The CDR3 sequence: CASSQEVGSGYYGYTF. CDR3 DNA sequence: TGTGCCAGCAGCCAAGAGGTGGGGAGCGGCTACTATGGCTACACCTTC.

The chain recombines TRBV7-3 with TRBJ2-1; 9 bases align to TRBD2. V trimming: 5 bases; J trimming: 6 bases; junction bases outside the gene matches: 2. The CDR3 is 13 residues long. CDR1 and CDR2 (germline): SGHTA, FQGTGA. The CDR3 DNA reads as TGTGCCAGCAGCAAACTAGCGGGCAATGAGCAGTTCTTC. This gives the protein CASSKLAGNEQFF.

As DNA, the CDR3 is TGTGCCAGCAGCCAAGTCGTGGGGGGCTTTAAAGACAGTATCACTGAAGCTTTCTTT. Translation gives CASSQVVGGFKDSITEAFF. The chain couples TRBV14 to TRBJ1-1; maybe TRBD1 (6 bases). V lost 1 base and J lost 4, with 25 bases in between. Germline V lookup: CDR1 SGHDN, CDR2 FVKESK. The CDR3 is 19 amino acids. The variable domain in full, with the rest retrieved from reference TRBV14 and TRBJ1-1, is EAGVTQFPSHSVIEKGQTVTLRCDPISGHDNLYWYRRVMGKEIKFLLHFVKESKQDESGMPNNRFLAERTGGTYSTLKVQPAELEDSGVYFCASSQVVGGFKDSITEAFFGQGTRLTVV.

This clone was found once. V gene TRBV27 combines with J gene TRBJ1-1; perhaps TRBD1 as D (5 bases). The V gene lost 1 base and the J gene lost 4 bases, with 13 bases spanning the gap. CDR1 is MNHEY, CDR2 SMNVEV, per germline (reference sequence). This CDR3 spans 15 amino acids. CDR3 bases: TGTGCCAGCAGTTTATTGAGGGGTGCGGGCACTGAAGCTTTCTTT. Protein: CASSLLRGAGTEAFF.

The rearrangement links TRBV6-5 to TRBJ1-2, with 9 bases fitting TRBD1. With 6 bases clipped from V and 5 bases from J, the junction kept 7 bases outside the gene matches. The germline V gene has CDR1 MNHEY and CDR2 SVGAGI. The length of the CDR3 is 14 residues. The chain's CDR3 is CASRGQGYGYGYTF. The CDR3 DNA is TGTGCCAGCAGGGGACAGGGTTACGGTTATGGCTACACCTTC.

The V call is TRBV6-6, the J call TRBJ2-7; TRBD1 matches 10 bases. Germline assignment: CDR1 MNHNY and CDR2 SVGAGI (reference sequence). The V and J ends lost 5 bases and 4 bases, in that order; junction bases with no gene match: 5. CDR3 size: 14 residues. In DNA form, the CDR3 reads TGTGCCAGCAGTCTTGGGACAGGGGCTTACGAGCAGTACTTC. It yields the protein CASSLGTGAYEQYF.

The V gene is TRBV16, the J gene TRBJ2-7; TRBD1 matches 10 bases. Unmatched junction bases numbered 7, after V lost 2 bases and J lost 6 bases. The CDR3 consists of 15 residues. Germline V CDR1 and CDR2: KGHSY, FQNENV. The CDR3 region has the DNA TGTGCCAGCAGCCAAGAAGGACAGGGGGACTCCGAGCAGTACTTC. Its translation is CASSQEGQGDSEQYF.

Comment on this clone: The same CDR3 arises from other DNA sequences in this sample as well. The chain uses TRBV5-1 and TRBJ2-7; a possible D gene is TRBD2 (5 bases). Between the trimmed V and J ends, which lost 4 bases and 3 bases, there was a span of 14 bases. Germline V CDR1 and CDR2: SGHRS, YFSETQ. This CDR3 comprises 14 residues. In DNA form, the CDR3 reads TGCGCCAGCAGCCTCCCCACCCGGGACTACGAGCAGTACTTC. Amino acids: CASSLPTRDYEQYF. The variable domain in full, with the rest retrieved from reference TRBV5-1 and TRBJ2-7, is KAGVTQTPRYLIKTRGQQVTLSCSPISGHRSVSWYQQTPGQGLQFLFEYFSETQRNKGNFPGRFSGRQFSNSRSEMNVSTLELGDSALYLCASSLPTRDYEQYFGPGTRLTVT.

This sequence joins TRBV6-5 and TRBJ1-1, with 8 positions matching TRBD1. The CDR3 loop spans 15 amino acids. With 0 bases clipped from V and 4 bases from J, the junction kept 4 bases outside the gene matches. Germline assignment: CDR1 MNHEY and CDR2 SVGAGI. The chain's CDR3 is CASSYSTGGSTEAFF. The CDR3 DNA follows: TGTGCCAGCAGTTACTCAACAGGGGGAAGCACTGAAGCTTTCTTT.

The V and J genes are TRBV10-3 and TRBJ1-5; D is ambiguous. In germline, CDR1 is ENHRY, CDR2 SYGVKD. The CDR3 spans 14 residues. V lost 0 bases and J lost 4, with 7 bases in between. In nucleotides, the CDR3 is TGTGCCATCAGTGAGTCGGGAGAGAATCAGCCCCAGCATTTT. The encoded protein is CAISESGENQPQHF.

The chain employs TRBV24-1 and TRBJ1-1; D is perhaps TRBD1 (5 bases). V dropped 12 bases and J dropped 11 bases, with 21 bases sitting between them. The CDR3 covers 12 residues. CDR1 and CDR2 (germline): KGHDR, SFDVKD. Here the CDR3 DNA reads TGTGCCTCGGAGGAGACCCCCGGGGCGGCTTTCTTT. Its translation: CASEETPGAAFF.

The chain has TRBV15 and TRBJ1-6; D remains unclear. Germline-derived CDR1 and CDR2 are LNHNV and YYDKDF (reference sequence). This CDR3 comprises 16 residues. V lost 0 bases to trimming and J lost 8 bases, with 14 bases between them. CDR3 in DNA: TGTGCCACCAGCAGAGATGGGGTCGTCACGGATTCACCCCTCCACTTT. It is translated as CATSRDGVVTDSPLHF.

This clone was seen once. The chain uses TRBV24-1 and TRBJ1-2; 8 nucleotides align to TRBD1. Trimming at V came to 7 bases and at J to 7 bases, leaving 4 bases not matched to a gene. Germline CDR1 and CDR2: KGHDR and SFDVKD. This CDR3 contains 12 residues. The CDR3 DNA is TGTGCCACCAGGGACAGGGTTGGTGGCTACACCTTC. It translates to CATRDRVGGYTF.

The chain is built from TRBV5-1 and TRBJ2-7; TRBD2 matches at 9 bases. This CDR3 spans 16 amino acids. V lost 5 bases and J lost 4; bases outside the gene matches: 13. Germline CDR1 SGHRS, CDR2 YFSETQ. Written as DNA, the CDR3 is TGCGCCAGCAGGCATCGAACCGGGACTAGCATATACGAGCAGTACTTC. Protein sequence: CASRHRTGTSIYEQYF.

This chain uses TRBV24-1 with TRBJ2-1; no reliable D call. CDR1 is KGHDR, CDR2 SFDVKD, per germline. The CDR3 consists of 14 residues. V was pared by 2 bases and J by 1 base, with 5 bases between. CDR3 bases: TGTGCCACCAGTGATTCAAGGTCCTACAATGAGCAGTTCTTC. Its translation: CATSDSRSYNEQFF.

The CDR3 coding sequence is TGCAGCGCTCAGGGTTGGGGACAGTTTGGTGGCTACACCTTC. It specifies CSAQGWGQFGGYTF. The V and J genes are TRBV29-1 and TRBJ1-2, with 7 bases lining up with TRBD1. J lost 7 bases, V lost 7 bases, and 15 bases had no gene match. Per the germline V gene, CDR1 is SQVTM and CDR2 is ANQGSEA. There are 14 residues in the CDR3.

The count of this clone is one. Other DNA sequences in this specimen translate into the identical CDR3. The CDR3 reads CASSSLSYEQYF. The DNA for the CDR3 is TGTGCCAGCAGCTCCCTCTCATACGAGCAGTACTTC. The chain links TRBV7-9 to TRBJ2-7; D uncertain. The CDR3 loop spans 12 amino acids. V lost 4 bases and J 4 bases, leaving 8 bases between the germline ends. Per the germline V gene, CDR1 is SEHNR and CDR2 is FQNEAQ (reference sequence).

V and J are TRBV7-2 and TRBJ2-1; D remains ambiguous. Per germline, CDR1 SGHTA and CDR2 FQGNSA. The V end lost 0 bases, the J end lost 7 bases, and 10 bases lay between the germline ends. This CDR3 spans 14 amino acids. As DNA, the CDR3 is TGTGCCAGCAGCTTAGCCAGTATCGATAATGAGCAGTTCTTC. Protein: CASSLASIDNEQFF.

The genes are TRBV7-3 and TRBJ2-1; D unresolved. V was cut by 2 bases and J by 1 base, with 15 bases left in between. The CDR3 is 17 amino acids. Germline V gene lookup returns CDR1 SGHTA and CDR2 FQGTGA. The CDR3 loop is CASSLFVSSASYNEQFF. CDR3 sequence (DNA): TGTGCCAGCAGCTTATTTGTCAGCTCCGCATCCTACAATGAGCAGTTCTTC. The full variable domain, with the rest looked up from reference TRBV7-3 and TRBJ2-1, is GAGVSQTPSNKVTEKGKYVELRCDPISGHTALYWYRQSLGQGPEFLIYFQGTGAADDSGLPNDRFFAVRPEGSVSTLKIQRTERGDSAVYLCASSLFVSSASYNEQFFGPGTRLTVL.

The V gene is TRBV6-5, the J gene TRBJ1-2; D gene uncertain. Germline V gives CDR1 MNHEY, CDR2 SVGAGI. Trimming took off 5 bases at V and 0 bases at J, with 10 bases between the two ends. The CDR3 spans 14 residues. The CDR3 nucleotides read TGTGCCAGCAGTCCTACAGAGTCTAACTATGGCTACACCTTC. Translating gives CASSPTESNYGYTF.

This clone was detected only once. The chain links TRBV28 to TRBJ2-5; D might be TRBD1 (6 bases). CDR3 length: 15 amino acids. Trimming took 5 bases from V and 4 from J, leaving 17 bases between them. Germline V gives CDR1 MDHEN, CDR2 SYDVKM. CDR3 in DNA: TGTGCCAGCAGTACCTCGAACAGGGTGGGAGAGACCCAGTACTTC. It specifies CASSTSNRVGETQYF.

V gene TRBV27 combines with J gene TRBJ1-5, with no clear D. CDR3 size: 17 residues. The V and J ends lost 2 bases and 0 bases respectively, with 14 bases between them. Germline-derived CDR1 and CDR2 are MNHEY and SMNVEV (reference sequence). CDR3 sequence reads: CASSLTFSGYSNQPQHF. CDR3 in DNA: TGTGCCAGCAGTTTAACTTTCTCGGGATATAGCAATCAGCCCCAGCATTTT.

The chain has TRBV5-6 and TRBJ2-5; 7 bases are shared with TRBD2. The CDR3 spans 15 residues. Germline loops: CDR1 SGHDT, CDR2 YYEEEE. V was clipped by 4 bases and J by 3 bases; unmatched bases: 9. CDR3: CASSPLGRPEETQYF. DNA for the CDR3: TGTGCCAGCAGCCCTCTCGGGAGGCCGGAAGAGACCCAGTACTTC.

The CDR3 region is CASKRDRSYEQYF. The CDR3 coding sequence is TGTGCCAGCAAGAGGGACAGGAGCTACGAGCAGTACTTC. The chain uses TRBV6-5 and TRBJ2-7; 8 bases are shared with TRBD1. The CDR3 covers 13 residues. Germline trimming cut 7 bases from V and 3 bases from J; bases unmatched to any gene: 5. Germline V gives CDR1 MNHEY, CDR2 SVGAGI.

The chain has TRBV6-1 and TRBJ2-3; 9 bases fit TRBD1. CDR3 length: 17 residues. Germline lookup yields CDR1 MNHNS and CDR2 SASEGT. J lost 6 bases, V lost 2 bases, and 12 bases had no gene match. CDR3 in amino acids: CASSELQGAKKVDTQYF. CDR3 nucleotide sequence: TGTGCCAGCAGTGAACTACAGGGGGCGAAGAAGGTTGATACGCAGTATTTT.

The chain combines TRBV7-6 with TRBJ2-5, with TRBD2 matching 7 bases. CDR1 and CDR2 (germline): SGHVS, FNYEAQ. The CDR3 is 17 residues long. Losses at the gene ends were 2 bases for V and 5 bases for J; bases not matched to a gene: 14. The DNA of the CDR3 is TGTGCCAGCAGCTTATTGTCTAGCGGTGCCGTCGGGGAGACCCAGTACTTC. It codes for CASSLLSSGAVGETQYF. Filled out from reference TRBV7-6 and TRBJ2-5, the complete variable domain reads GAGVSQSPRYKVTKRGQDVALRCDPISGHVSLYWYRQALGQGPEFLTYFNYEAQQDKSGLPNDRFSAERPEGSISTLTIQRTEQRDSAMYRCASSLLSSGAVGETQYFGPGTRLLVL.